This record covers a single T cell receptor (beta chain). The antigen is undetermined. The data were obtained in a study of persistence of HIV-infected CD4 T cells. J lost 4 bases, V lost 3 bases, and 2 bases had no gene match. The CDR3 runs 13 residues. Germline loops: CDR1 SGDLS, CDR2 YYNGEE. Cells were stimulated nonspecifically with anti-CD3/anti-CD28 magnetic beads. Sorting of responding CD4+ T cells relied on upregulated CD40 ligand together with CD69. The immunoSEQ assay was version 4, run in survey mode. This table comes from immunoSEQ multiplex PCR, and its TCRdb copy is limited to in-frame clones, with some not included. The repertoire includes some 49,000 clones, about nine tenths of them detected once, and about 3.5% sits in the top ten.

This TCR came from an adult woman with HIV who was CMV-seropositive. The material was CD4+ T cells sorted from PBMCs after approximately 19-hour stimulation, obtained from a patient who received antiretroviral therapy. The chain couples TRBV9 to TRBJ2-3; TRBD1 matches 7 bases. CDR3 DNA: TGTGCCAGCAGCGGGGGACAGCCAGATACGCAGTATTTT. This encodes CASSGGQPDTQYF.